These 26 T cell receptor beta chains were all obtained from the same sample, sequenced in a study of yellow fever vaccine responses in identical twins. TCRdb re-called the RT-PCR reads through MiXCR, storing one row per CDR3 protein. Found here are approximately 15,000 distinct CDR3 sequences, around 83% of them singletons; the top ten hold about 1.8%. The source material was T cells from blood (PBMCs), unsorted or a sorted subset (not recorded which), sampled before or after yellow fever vaccination (not recorded which). The receptors here all came from a woman under 30 who received the yellow fever vaccine.

This clonotype appeared once. This chain joins TRBV12-3 or TRBV12-4 and TRBJ1-5; D may be TRBD1 (5 bases). V dropped 7 bases and J dropped 2 bases, with 24 bases sitting between them. This CDR3 region has 18 residues. CDR3 sequence: CASTSARDLPIGNQPQHF. The CDR3 nucleotides read TGTGCCAGCACCAGCGCCAGGGACCTTCCTATCGGCAATCAGCCCCAGCATTTT.

V is TRBV12-3 or TRBV12-4 and J is TRBJ1-5; 8 nucleotides align to TRBD1. Trimming cost V 6 bases and J 4 bases; bases outside gene matches: 11. This CDR3 contains 16 residues. CDR3 nucleotides: TGTGCCAGCAGCTCCAGGGACAGGCAAAGGAATCAGCCCCAGCATTTT. Translated: CASSSRDRQRNQPQHF.

The J gene is TRBJ2-7, the V gene TRBV2; 10 bases map to TRBD1. V shed 11 bases and J 2 bases; nucleotides not matched to a gene: 6. The CDR3 runs 13 residues. From germline, CDR1 is SNHLY and CDR2 FYNNEI. CDR3 region: CAGRTGGTYEQYF. In DNA form, the CDR3 reads TGTGCCGGAAGGACAGGGGGGACCTACGAGCAGTACTTC.

The CDR3 loop reads CASSLTGTGEYGYTF. The CDR3 DNA is TGTGCCAGCAGTCTTACCGGGACAGGGGAATATGGCTACACCTTC. The J gene is TRBJ1-2, the V gene TRBV5-6, with 10 nucleotides matching TRBD1. The CDR3 has 15 residues. Looked up from germline, CDR1 is SGHDT and CDR2 is YYEEEE. V was pared by 5 bases and J by 5 bases, with 9 bases of the junction left unmatched.

The chain is built from TRBV29-1 and TRBJ1-1; no clear D. The V gene lost 3 bases and the J gene lost 6 bases, with 8 bases spanning the gap. This CDR3 has 11 amino acids. Germline V lookup: CDR1 SQVTM, CDR2 ANQGSEA. As DNA, the CDR3 is TGCAGCGTTGACTGGGCGTCTGAAGCTTTCTTT. Protein sequence: CSVDWASEAFF.

This chain links TRBV29-1 with TRBJ2-7; 7 positions match TRBD2. The CDR3 is 13 residues long. Germline values: CDR1 SQVTM, CDR2 ANQGSEA. V lost 0 bases to trimming and J lost 3 bases; unmatched junction nucleotides: 2. CDR3 bases: TGCAGCGTTGAAGATGGGAGGGACTACGAGCAGTACTTC. This sequence encodes CSVEDGRDYEQYF.

The chain uses TRBV28 and TRBJ2-7; TRBD2 is a possible D gene (7 bases). Per the germline V gene, CDR1 is MDHEN and CDR2 is SYDVKM. V was shortened by 1 base and J by 6 bases, with 13 bases between the two germline ends. The CDR3 spans 14 residues. DNA of the CDR3: TGTGCCAGCAGTTTATCGGGGGGCGCGGGCGAGCAGTACTTC. Amino acids: CASSLSGGAGEQYF.

The chain employs TRBV18 and TRBJ1-2; D perhaps matches TRBD1 (5 bases). The CDR3 extends over 16 amino acids. The germline V gene has CDR1 KGHSH and CDR2 LQKENI. Trimming left V 3 bases short and J 6 bases short, with 20 bases between. The CDR3 DNA reads as TGTGCCAGCTCACCGCAACCCCCAGGGATAGAGGATGGCTACACCTTC. It codes for CASSPQPPGIEDGYTF.

V gene TRBV4-3 combines with J gene TRBJ1-1; D gene ambiguous. The CDR3 is made up of 14 amino acids. The V end lost 1 base, the J end lost 0 bases, and 6 bases lay between the germline ends. Germline V gene sequence: CDR1 LGHNA, CDR2 YSLEER. The CDR3 reads CASSQVRVNTEAFF. In DNA, the CDR3 is TGCGCCAGCAGCCAAGTTCGTGTGAACACTGAAGCTTTCTTT.

The chain is built from TRBV5-1 and TRBJ2-1; 10 bases align to TRBD2. In germline, CDR1 is SGHRS, CDR2 YFSETQ. This CDR3 has 15 residues. V shed 1 base, J shed 7 bases, and the junction held 5 bases outside the gene matches. Here the CDR3 DNA reads TGCGCCAGCAGCTTGACTAGCGGGATAAGTAATGAGCAGTTCTTC. Translation gives CASSLTSGISNEQFF.

The chain carries TRBV28 and TRBJ2-7; D remains unclear. CDR3 length: 14 amino acids. Germline assignment: CDR1 MDHEN and CDR2 SYDVKM. The ends were cut back, 3 bases at V and 3 bases at J, with 12 bases in the middle. In DNA form, the CDR3 reads TGTGCCAGCAGTTTTACGGCCAACAACTACGAGCAGTACTTC. It specifies CASSFTANNYEQYF.

The V call is TRBV10-1, the J call TRBJ2-3; 9 nucleotides align to TRBD2. With V trimmed by 0 bases and J by 3 bases, 7 bases remained unmatched. The germline gives CDR1 WNHNN, CDR2 SYGVQD (reference sequence). The CDR3 has 17 amino acids. The CDR3 DNA sequence: TGCGCCAGCAGTGAGTCTCTAGCGGGAATGGGGACAGATACGCAGTATTTT. This translates into CASSESLAGMGTDTQYF.

V and J are TRBV20-1 and TRBJ2-3; no firm D call. The CDR3 covers 14 residues. V lost 0 bases to trimming and J lost 6 bases, with 13 bases between them. Germline-derived CDR1 and CDR2 are DFQATT and SNEGSKA (reference sequence). In DNA form, the CDR3 reads TGCAGTGCTAGAGATCCTCTGGTAACCGATACGCAGTATTTT. This sequence encodes CSARDPLVTDTQYF.

CDR3 nucleotide sequence: TGTGCCAGCAGCGTACTAGCGTACCAAGAGACCCAGTACTTC. Protein product: CASSVLAYQETQYF. V and J are TRBV11-1 and TRBJ2-5; 7 nucleotides match TRBD2. V trimming: 5 bases; J trimming: 0 bases; junction bases outside the gene matches: 3. CDR1 is SGHAT, CDR2 FQDESV, per germline (reference sequence). CDR3 length equals 14 residues.

The V and J genes are TRBV9 and TRBJ2-7; D remains unclear. Trimming removed 3 bases from V and 2 bases from J, with 9 bases in between. This CDR3 contains 13 residues. The germline gives CDR1 SGDLS, CDR2 YYNGEE. The CDR3 DNA is TGTGCCAGCAGCGCCCACGGAACCTACGAGCAGTACTTC. It encodes CASSAHGTYEQYF.

In this sample, this clonotype turned up once. The chain carries TRBV7-6 and TRBJ2-1; TRBD2 matches at 8 bases. The germline gives CDR1 SGHVS, CDR2 FNYEAQ. There are 15 residues in the CDR3. Trimming took 4 bases from V and 4 from J; bases not matched to a gene: 6. The CDR3 DNA follows: TGTGCCAGCAGCTCTTTTAGCGGGGTTTACAATGAGCAGTTCTTC. Its protein is CASSSFSGVYNEQFF.

The gene calls are TRBV29-1 and TRBJ2-4; TRBD2 matches at 9 bases. V gave up 0 bases and J gave up 10 bases; unmatched junction bases: 10. The CDR3 contains 15 residues. CDR1 SQVTM and CDR2 ANQGSEA come from the germline V gene. CDR3 coding DNA: TGCAGCGTTGAAGATTCGCGGGAGGGCCCATGGATTCAGTACTTC. Residues: CSVEDSREGPWIQYF.

The CDR3 DNA sequence: TGCAGCGTTGAAGATGGCGGGACTAGCGGGATCCAAGAGACCCAGTACTTC. This sequence encodes CSVEDGGTSGIQETQYF. The rearrangement joins TRBV29-1 to TRBJ2-5, with 13 nucleotides matching TRBD2. CDR1 and CDR2 from the germline V gene are SQVTM and ANQGSEA. After removal of 0 bases from V and 1 base from J, the junction contained 5 bases not matched to a gene. This CDR3 contains 17 residues.

The chain uses TRBV30 and TRBJ1-2; 7 nucleotides line up with TRBD1. V was pared by 1 base and J by 7 bases, with 0 bases of the junction left unmatched. This CDR3 has 11 amino acids. Germline CDR1 GTSNPN, CDR2 SVGIG (reference sequence). CDR3 DNA sequence: TGTGCCTGGAGTGACAGGGGTGGCTACACCTTC. This sequence encodes CAWSDRGGYTF.

This rearrangement joins TRBV28 to TRBJ1-1; TRBD1 is a possible D gene (6 bases). The CDR3 is 16 residues long. Per the germline V gene, CDR1 is MDHEN and CDR2 is SYDVKM. Trimming stripped 6 bases from V and 3 bases from J, with 20 bases between. The CDR3 is CASSPRWTEGYTEAFF. The CDR3 DNA sequence: TGTGCCAGCAGCCCTAGGTGGACAGAGGGGTACACTGAAGCTTTCTTT.

The chain recombines TRBV11-2 with TRBJ2-3; D uncertain. CDR1 and CDR2 from the germline V gene are SGHAT and FQNNGV. Trimming stripped 4 bases from V and 2 bases from J, with 4 bases between. The CDR3 loop spans 12 amino acids. CDR3 sequence (DNA): TGTGCCAGCAGCTCCTTCACAGATACGCAGTATTTT. This encodes CASSSFTDTQYF.

The chain employs TRBV18 and TRBJ2-7; 10 nucleotides agree with TRBD2. V dropped 2 bases and J dropped 4; count of bases not matched to a gene: 11. In germline, CDR1 is KGHSH, CDR2 LQKENI. The CDR3 is made up of 17 amino acids. CDR3 bases: TGTGCCAGCTCACCATTCCCTAGCGGGAGTCTATTTTACGAGCAGTACTTC. It encodes CASSPFPSGSLFYEQYF.

This sequence joins TRBV4-2 and TRBJ1-1; possibly TRBD1 for D (5 bases). Germline V gene data show CDR1 as LGHNA and CDR2 as YNFKEQ. Trimming left V 1 base short and J 7 bases short, with 10 bases between. The CDR3 consists of 13 residues. The CDR3 here is CASSQGTGNEAFF. The CDR3 DNA sequence: TGTGCCAGCAGCCAAGGTACAGGTAATGAAGCTTTCTTT.

V gene TRBV13 combines with J gene TRBJ2-1, with 7 positions matching TRBD2. V trimming: 8 bases; J trimming: 7 bases; junction bases outside the gene matches: 8. This CDR3 region has 13 residues. In germline, CDR1 is PRHDT, CDR2 FYEKMQ (reference sequence). CDR3 nucleotide sequence: TGTGCCAGCCCCAAGCGGGGTCCGAATGAGCAGTTCTTC. Translating it yields CASPKRGPNEQFF.

The V gene is TRBV13, the J gene TRBJ1-5; tentatively, D is TRBD1 (6 bases). V was shortened by 7 bases and J by 4 bases, with 17 bases between the two germline ends. This CDR3 comprises 15 residues. CDR1 PRHDT and CDR2 FYEKMQ come from the germline V gene (reference sequence). The CDR3 here is CASKSQGNRNQPQHF. For the CDR3, the DNA is TGTGCCAGCAAGTCCCAGGGGAATAGAAATCAGCCCCAGCATTTT. The whole variable domain, remainder taken from reference TRBV13 and TRBJ1-5, is AAGVIQSPRHLIKEKRETATLKCYPIPRHDTVYWYQQGPGQDPQFLISFYEKMQSDKGSIPDRFSAQQFSDYHSELNMSSLELGDSALYFCASKSQGNRNQPQHFGDGTRLSIL.

The chain couples TRBV15 to TRBJ2-7; possibly TRBD2 for D (6 bases). V shed 1 base and J shed 2 bases, with 15 bases lying between them. The CDR3 length is 16 residues. Germline CDR1 reads LNHNV; CDR2 reads YYDKDF (reference sequence). CDR3 protein: CATSRVGGLGTYEQYF. Written as DNA, the CDR3 is TGTGCCACCAGCAGAGTGGGGGGATTGGGGACCTACGAGCAGTACTTC.